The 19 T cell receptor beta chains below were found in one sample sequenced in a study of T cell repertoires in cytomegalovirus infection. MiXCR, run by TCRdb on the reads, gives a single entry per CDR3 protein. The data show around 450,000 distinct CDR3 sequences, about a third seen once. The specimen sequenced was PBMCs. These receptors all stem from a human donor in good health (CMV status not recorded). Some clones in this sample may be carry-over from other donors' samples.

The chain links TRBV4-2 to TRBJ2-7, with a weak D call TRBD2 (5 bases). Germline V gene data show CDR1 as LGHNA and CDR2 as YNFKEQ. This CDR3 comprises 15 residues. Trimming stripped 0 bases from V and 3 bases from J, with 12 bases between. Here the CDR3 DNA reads TGTGCCAGCAGCCAAGATCTCGGACTGAACTACGAGCAGTACTTC. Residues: CASSQDLGLNYEQYF.

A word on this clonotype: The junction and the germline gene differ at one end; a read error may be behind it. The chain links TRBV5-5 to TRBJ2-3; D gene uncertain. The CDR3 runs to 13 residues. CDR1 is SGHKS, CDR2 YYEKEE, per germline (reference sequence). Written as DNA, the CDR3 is TGTGCCAGCAGCTTGTACAGCACAGATATGCAGTATTTT. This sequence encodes CASSLYSTDMQYF.

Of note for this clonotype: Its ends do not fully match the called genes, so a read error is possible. The chain's CDR3 is CASSYSSRGDHGDTF. The CDR3 region has the DNA TGTGCCAGCAGTTACTCTAGCAGGGGGGATCATGGCGACACCTTC. The chain has TRBV6-6 and TRBJ1-2, with TRBD1 identical over 7 bases. Germline-derived CDR1 and CDR2 are MNHNY and SVGAGI (reference sequence). The CDR3 runs 15 residues.

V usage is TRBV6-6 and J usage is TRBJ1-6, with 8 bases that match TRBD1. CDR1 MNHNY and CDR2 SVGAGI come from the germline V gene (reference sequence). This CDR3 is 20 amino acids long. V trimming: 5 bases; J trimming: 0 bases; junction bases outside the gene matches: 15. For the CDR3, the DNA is TGTGCCAGCAGTGACTATGGACAGGGAGTTTTACGCTCCTATAATTCACCCCTCCACTTT. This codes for CASSDYGQGVLRSYNSPLHF.

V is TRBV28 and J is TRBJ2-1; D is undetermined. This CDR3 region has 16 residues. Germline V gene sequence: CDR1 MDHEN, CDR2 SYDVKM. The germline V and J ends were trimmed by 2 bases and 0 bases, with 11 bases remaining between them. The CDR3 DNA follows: TGTGCCAGCAGTTTACCCGACGGCAGCTCCTACAATGAGCAGTTCTTC. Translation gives CASSLPDGSSYNEQFF.

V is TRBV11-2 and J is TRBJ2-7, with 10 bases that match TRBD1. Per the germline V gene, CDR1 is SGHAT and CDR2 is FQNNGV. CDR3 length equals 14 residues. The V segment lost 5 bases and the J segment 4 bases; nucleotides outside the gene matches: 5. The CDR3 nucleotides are TGTGCCAGCAGCCGTCCGGACAGGGGGTACGAGCAGTACTTC. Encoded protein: CASSRPDRGYEQYF.

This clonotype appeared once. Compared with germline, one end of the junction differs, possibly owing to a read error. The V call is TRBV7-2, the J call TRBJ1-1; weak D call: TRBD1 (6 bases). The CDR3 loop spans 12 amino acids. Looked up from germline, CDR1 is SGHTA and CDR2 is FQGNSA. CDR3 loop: CASSWGGTEAYF. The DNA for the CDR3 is TGTGCCAGCAGCTGGGGGGGCACTGAAGCGTACTTT.

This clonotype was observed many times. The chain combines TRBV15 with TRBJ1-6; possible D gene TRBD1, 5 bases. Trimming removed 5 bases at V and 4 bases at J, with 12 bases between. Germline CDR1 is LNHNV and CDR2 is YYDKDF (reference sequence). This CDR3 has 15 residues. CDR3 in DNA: TGTGCCACCAGCCCCACAGGACCTTATAATTCACCCCTCCACTTT. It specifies CATSPTGPYNSPLHF.

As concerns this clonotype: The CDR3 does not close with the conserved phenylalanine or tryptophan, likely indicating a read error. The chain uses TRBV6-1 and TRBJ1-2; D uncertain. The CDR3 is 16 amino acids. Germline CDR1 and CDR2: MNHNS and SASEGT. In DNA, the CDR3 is TGTGCCAGCAGTGAAGGGGGAACGACTGCTAACTATTGCTACACCTTG. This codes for CASSEGGTTANYCYTL.

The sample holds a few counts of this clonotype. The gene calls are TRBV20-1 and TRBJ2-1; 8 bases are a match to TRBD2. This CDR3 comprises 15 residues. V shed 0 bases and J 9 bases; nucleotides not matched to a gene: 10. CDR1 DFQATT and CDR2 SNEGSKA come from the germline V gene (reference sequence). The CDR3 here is CSARDGRGGTAEQFF. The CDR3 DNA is TGCAGTGCTAGAGATGGCCGGGGGGGGACTGCTGAGCAGTTCTTC.

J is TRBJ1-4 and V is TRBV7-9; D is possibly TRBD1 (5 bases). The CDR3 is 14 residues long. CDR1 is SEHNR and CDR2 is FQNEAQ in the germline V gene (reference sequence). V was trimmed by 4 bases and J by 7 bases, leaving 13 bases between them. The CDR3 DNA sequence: TGTGCCAGCAGCTCGGCCGGGGACGGTGAAAAACTGTTTTTT. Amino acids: CASSSAGDGEKLFF.

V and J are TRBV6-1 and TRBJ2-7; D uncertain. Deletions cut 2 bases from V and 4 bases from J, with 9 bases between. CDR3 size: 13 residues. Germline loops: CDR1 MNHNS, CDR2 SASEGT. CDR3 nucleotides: TGTGCCAGCAGTGAAACCAGAGTTTACGAGCAGTACTTC. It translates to CASSETRVYEQYF.

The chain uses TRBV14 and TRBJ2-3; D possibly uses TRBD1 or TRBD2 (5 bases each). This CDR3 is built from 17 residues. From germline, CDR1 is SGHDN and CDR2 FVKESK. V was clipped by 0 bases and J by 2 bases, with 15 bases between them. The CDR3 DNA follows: TGTGCCAGCAGCCAAGAGTGGGGCAGCGGACCCACAGATACGCAGTATTTT. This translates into CASSQEWGSGPTDTQYF. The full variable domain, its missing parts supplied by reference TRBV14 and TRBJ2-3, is EAGVTQFPSHSVIEKGQTVTLRCDPISGHDNLYWYRRVMGKEIKFLLHFVKESKQDESGMPNNRFLAERTGGTYSTLKVQPAELEDSGVYFCASSQEWGSGPTDTQYFGPGTRLTVL.

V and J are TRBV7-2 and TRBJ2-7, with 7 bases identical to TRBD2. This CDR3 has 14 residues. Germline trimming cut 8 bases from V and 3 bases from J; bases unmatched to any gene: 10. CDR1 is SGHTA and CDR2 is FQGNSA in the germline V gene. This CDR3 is CASDLGLADYEQYF. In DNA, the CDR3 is TGTGCCAGCGACTTGGGTCTAGCGGACTACGAGCAGTACTTC.

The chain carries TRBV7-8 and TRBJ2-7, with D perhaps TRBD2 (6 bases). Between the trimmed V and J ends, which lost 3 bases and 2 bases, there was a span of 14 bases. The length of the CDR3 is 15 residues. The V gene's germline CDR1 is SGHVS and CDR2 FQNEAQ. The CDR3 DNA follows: TGTGCCAGCAGCTTTGGACTATCGGACACCTACGAGCAGTACTTC. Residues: CASSFGLSDTYEQYF.

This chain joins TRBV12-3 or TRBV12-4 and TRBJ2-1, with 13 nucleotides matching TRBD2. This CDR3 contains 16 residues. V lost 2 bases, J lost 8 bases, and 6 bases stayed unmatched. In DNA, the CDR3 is TGTGCCAGCAGTTTAATCGGACTAGCGGGGGTCGATGAGCAGTTCTTC. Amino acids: CASSLIGLAGVDEQFF.

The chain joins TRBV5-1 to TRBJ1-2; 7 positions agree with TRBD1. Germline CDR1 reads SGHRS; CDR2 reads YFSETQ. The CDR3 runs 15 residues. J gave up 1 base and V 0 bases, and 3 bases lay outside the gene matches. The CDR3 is CASSLGQGYNYGYTF. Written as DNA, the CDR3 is TGCGCCAGCAGCTTGGGACAGGGCTATAACTATGGCTACACCTTC.

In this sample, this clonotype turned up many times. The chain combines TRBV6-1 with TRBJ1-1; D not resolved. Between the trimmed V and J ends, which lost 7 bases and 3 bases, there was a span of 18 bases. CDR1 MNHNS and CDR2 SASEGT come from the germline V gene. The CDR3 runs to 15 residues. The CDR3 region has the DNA TGTGCCAGCATGAAGGGAGAAGGGCCTTACACTGAAGCTTTCTTT. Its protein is CASMKGEGPYTEAFF.

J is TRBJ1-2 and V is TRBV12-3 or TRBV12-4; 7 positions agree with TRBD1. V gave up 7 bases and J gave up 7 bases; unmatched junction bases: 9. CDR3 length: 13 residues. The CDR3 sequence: CASTPGTAVGYTF. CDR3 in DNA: TGTGCCAGCACCCCAGGGACAGCCGTTGGCTACACCTTC.